A selection of T cell receptor beta chains follows, all from one sample in a study of control samples from healthy donors and cancer patients. Assay used: immunoSEQ multiplex PCR; TCRdb lists only in-frame clones, some missing. Here the sample spans roughly 100,000 clones, about 91% being singletons. Sample: blood. Source of these receptors: a woman between 18 and 30 years old in good health. The CDR3 runs from the conserved cysteine through the conserved F or W. The order of the fields is CDR3 protein, CDR3 DNA, clone size, V gene, CDR3 length, D gene, J gene. D genes are given only for firm matches. Size is stated for part of the rows, as once, few or many counts, or as a class when the clone is expanded.

CDR3: CATSAANYGYTF
DNA: TGTGCCACCAGTGCGGCCAACTATGGCTACACCTTC
size: -
V: TRBV24-1
length: 12
D: -
J: TRBJ1-2

CDR3: CASSLGTGGWSEAFF
DNA: TGTGCCAGTAGTTTAGGGACAGGGGGTTGGTCTGAAGCTTTCTTT
size: -
V: TRBV19
length: 15
D: TRBD1
J: TRBJ1-1

CDR3: CASSGQLNTEAFF
DNA: TGTGCCAGCAGTGGACAGCTGAACACTGAAGCTTTCTTT
size: -
V: TRBV11-3
length: 13
D: -
J: TRBJ1-1

CDR3: CASSRGTGRSYEQYF
DNA: TGTGCCAGTAGTAGAGGGACAGGACGATCCTACGAGCAGTACTTC
size: few
V: TRBV19
length: 15
D: TRBD1
J: TRBJ2-7

CDR3: CAWSVRRGTYGYTF
DNA: TGTGCCTGGAGTGTAAGGCGGGGGACCTATGGCTACACCTTC
size: -
V: TRBV30
length: 14
D: -
J: TRBJ1-2

CDR3: CASSRGQANTEAFF
DNA: TGTGCCAGCAGCAGAGGACAGGCGAACACTGAAGCTTTCTTT
size: -
V: TRBV11-2
length: 14
D: TRBD1
J: TRBJ1-1

CDR3: CATSDAVGGQPQHF
DNA: TGTGCCACCAGTGATGCTGTTGGGGGCCAGCCCCAGCATTTT
size: -
V: TRBV24-1
length: 14
D: -
J: TRBJ1-5

CDR3: CSVVQGHHSYEQYF
DNA: TGCAGCGTTGTACAGGGGCACCACTCCTACGAGCAGTACTTC
size: -
V: TRBV29-1
length: 14
D: TRBD1
J: TRBJ2-7

CDR3: CASSQGASDTQYF
DNA: TGTGCCAGCAGCCAAGGGGCTTCAGATACGCAGTATTTT
size: -
V: TRBV3-1/TRBV3-2
length: 13
D: -
J: TRBJ2-3

CDR3: CASSVAVSTDTQYF
DNA: TGTGCCAGCAGCGTAGCGGTTAGCACAGATACGCAGTATTTT
size: -
V: TRBV9
length: 14
D: -
J: TRBJ2-3

CDR3: CATRNSPIGYTF
DNA: TGTGCCACCCGGAACTCACCCATCGGGTACACCTTC
size: -
V: TRBV24-1
length: 12
D: -
J: TRBJ1-2

CDR3: CAWRLATDTQYF
DNA: TGTGCCTGGCGATTAGCCACAGATACGCAGTATTTT
size: -
V: TRBV30
length: 12
D: -
J: TRBJ2-3

CDR3: CASSLTGGRGTDTQYF
DNA: TGTGCCAGCAGCTTAACCGGCGGGAGGGGCACAGATACGCAGTATTTT
size: -
V: TRBV11-3
length: 16
D: TRBD2
J: TRBJ2-3

CDR3: CAWSVGQTITDTQYF
DNA: TGTGCCTGGAGTGTTGGACAGACAATCACAGATACGCAGTATTTT
size: -
V: TRBV30
length: 15
D: -
J: TRBJ2-3

CDR3: CASSNPGAGLKNIQYF
DNA: TGTGCCAGCAGTAACCCGGGGGCGGGGTTAAAAAACATTCAGTACTTC
size: -
V: TRBV6-6
length: 16
D: -
J: TRBJ2-4

CDR3: CASSQVSYEQYF
DNA: TGTGCCAGCAGCCAAGTCTCCTACGAGCAGTACTTC
size: once
V: TRBV14
length: 12
D: -
J: TRBJ2-7

CDR3: CASSEWVGAAEAFF
DNA: TGTGCCAGCAGTGAGTGGGTCGGGGCGGCTGAAGCTTTCTTT
size: -
V: TRBV2
length: 14
D: -
J: TRBJ1-1

CDR3: CASRASGKGEETQYF
DNA: TGCGCCAGCAGGGCTAGCGGGAAGGGGGAAGAGACCCAGTACTTC
size: -
V: TRBV5-1
length: 15
D: TRBD2
J: TRBJ2-5

CDR3: CAGRQGGNQPQHF
DNA: TGTGCCGGGAGACAGGGCGGCAATCAGCCCCAGCATTTT
size: -
V: TRBV21-1
length: 13
D: -
J: TRBJ1-5